One sample yielded the 10 T cell receptor beta chains listed below, sequenced in a study of T cells in Graves' hyperthyroidism and ophthalmopathy. The CDR3 regions of TCR beta were amplified from RNA transcripts. Initially, a first-round RT-PCR of the TCR CDR3 employed the HTBI primer set. TCRdb used MiXCR to reprocess the multiplex PCR reads, holding one entry per CDR3 protein. The sample yields some 500,000 distinct CDR3 sequences, less than 25% seen once. The sequenced material came from blood. These TCRs come from a woman in her twenties or thirties with Graves' ophthalmopathy.

This clonotype was recorded at least ten times. V and J are TRBV6-5 and TRBJ1-1, with TRBD1 as a possible D gene (5 bases). CDR3 length: 13 amino acids. Trimming stripped 4 bases from V and 1 base from J, with 7 bases between. The germline V gene has CDR1 MNHEY and CDR2 SVGAGI. CDR3: CASSWRGNTEAFF. The CDR3, as DNA: TGTGCCAGCAGTTGGAGGGGGAACACTGAAGCTTTCTTT.

The chain is built from TRBV6-1 and TRBJ1-1; D remains ambiguous. Trimming stripped 4 bases from V and 1 base from J, with 4 bases between. The V gene's germline CDR1 is MNHNS and CDR2 SASEGT. The CDR3 is 12 residues long. CDR3 bases: TGTGCCAGCAGTGTAACGAACACTGAAGCTTTCTTT. This encodes CASSVTNTEAFF.

This clonotype was observed many times. The CDR3 DNA follows: TGTGCCAGCAGTTCCCCGAGTCAGCCCCAGCATTTT. Its translation: CASSSPSQPQHF. The chain is built from TRBV12-3 or TRBV12-4 and TRBJ1-5, with D uncertain. This CDR3 is 12 amino acids long. V was shortened by 4 bases and J by 6 bases, with 7 bases between the two germline ends.

This clonotype has ten or more counts. A read error is possible here, since a much larger clone lies one base away. The rearrangement joins TRBV6-5 to TRBJ1-1; 10 positions agree with TRBD1. Germline-derived CDR1 and CDR2 are MNHEY and SVGAGI. Trimming removed 5 bases from V and 4 bases from J; junction bases left unmatched: 10. The CDR3 extends over 16 amino acids. CDR3 sequence reads: CASSNRDRGASTEAFF. The CDR3 nucleotides read TGTGCCAGCAGTAACCGGGACAGGGGCGCTAGCACTGAAGCTTTCTTT.

This clonotype was recorded many times. The chain carries TRBV2 and TRBJ1-1; D is ambiguous. Trimming removed 0 bases at V and 0 bases at J, with 11 bases between. Germline CDR1 SNHLY, CDR2 FYNNEI. The CDR3 consists of 16 residues. The CDR3 here is CASSEALWQMNTEAFF. The CDR3 bases are TGTGCCAGCAGTGAAGCGCTTTGGCAAATGAACACTGAAGCTTTCTTT.

This clonotype was counted a few times. One base away lies a much larger clone, so this may be a sequencing read error. This sequence joins TRBV29-1 and TRBJ2-2; D gene unclear. V was shortened by 4 bases and J by 1 base, with 7 bases between the two germline ends. CDR1 and CDR2 from the germline V gene are SQVTM and ANQGSEA. The CDR3 is 13 residues long. This CDR3 is CSVVWENTGELFF. The CDR3 DNA reads as TGCAGCGTTGTTTGGGAGAACACCGGGGAGCTGTTTTTT.

This clonotype was seen many times. The chain combines TRBV6-1 with TRBJ1-2, with 10 bases aligning to TRBD1. The CDR3 runs 16 residues. J lost 2 bases, V lost 3 bases, and 6 bases had no gene match. Germline V gives CDR1 MNHNS, CDR2 SASEGT. The CDR3 sequence: CASSDPGTGVNYGYTF. Written as DNA, the CDR3 is TGTGCCAGCAGTGATCCCGGGACAGGGGTGAACTATGGCTACACCTTC.

This clonotype turned up a few times. This sequence joins TRBV7-2 and TRBJ2-5; 7 nucleotides match TRBD1. The V gene end was trimmed by 1 base and the J gene end by 6 bases; junction bases not matched to a gene: 5. The V gene's germline CDR1 is SGHTA and CDR2 FQGNSA. This CDR3 has 14 amino acids. CDR3 sequence reads: CASSLGQGVKTQYF. The CDR3 nucleotides read TGTGCCAGCAGCTTAGGGCAGGGGGTAAAGACCCAGTACTTC.

This clonotype was seen ten or more times. V and J are TRBV7-8 and TRBJ2-2, with D possibly matching TRBD2 (7 bases). Trimming took 7 bases from V and 6 from J, leaving 18 bases between them. This CDR3 comprises 15 residues. CDR1 is SGHVS, CDR2 FQNEAQ, per germline. CDR3 sequence reads: CASNLGRGRSGELFF. The CDR3 DNA is TGTGCCAGCAACCTGGGGCGGGGGCGGTCCGGGGAGCTGTTTTTT.

The genes are TRBV11-2 and TRBJ2-7; 10 bases fit TRBD2. Unmatched junction bases numbered 9, after V lost 1 base and J lost 3 bases. The CDR3 sequence is 17 residues long. Germline V gene lookup returns CDR1 SGHAT and CDR2 FQNNGV. This CDR3 reads CASSLGWASGSFYEQYF. The CDR3 DNA sequence: TGTGCCAGCAGCTTAGGGTGGGCTAGCGGGAGTTTCTACGAGCAGTACTTC. The full variable domain, completed using reference TRBV11-2 and TRBJ2-7, is EAGVAQSPRYKIIEKRQSVAFWCNPISGHATLYWYQQILGQGPKLLIQFQNNGVVDDSQLPKDRFSAERLKGVDSTLKIQPAKLEDSAVYLCASSLGWASGSFYEQYFGPGTRLTVT.